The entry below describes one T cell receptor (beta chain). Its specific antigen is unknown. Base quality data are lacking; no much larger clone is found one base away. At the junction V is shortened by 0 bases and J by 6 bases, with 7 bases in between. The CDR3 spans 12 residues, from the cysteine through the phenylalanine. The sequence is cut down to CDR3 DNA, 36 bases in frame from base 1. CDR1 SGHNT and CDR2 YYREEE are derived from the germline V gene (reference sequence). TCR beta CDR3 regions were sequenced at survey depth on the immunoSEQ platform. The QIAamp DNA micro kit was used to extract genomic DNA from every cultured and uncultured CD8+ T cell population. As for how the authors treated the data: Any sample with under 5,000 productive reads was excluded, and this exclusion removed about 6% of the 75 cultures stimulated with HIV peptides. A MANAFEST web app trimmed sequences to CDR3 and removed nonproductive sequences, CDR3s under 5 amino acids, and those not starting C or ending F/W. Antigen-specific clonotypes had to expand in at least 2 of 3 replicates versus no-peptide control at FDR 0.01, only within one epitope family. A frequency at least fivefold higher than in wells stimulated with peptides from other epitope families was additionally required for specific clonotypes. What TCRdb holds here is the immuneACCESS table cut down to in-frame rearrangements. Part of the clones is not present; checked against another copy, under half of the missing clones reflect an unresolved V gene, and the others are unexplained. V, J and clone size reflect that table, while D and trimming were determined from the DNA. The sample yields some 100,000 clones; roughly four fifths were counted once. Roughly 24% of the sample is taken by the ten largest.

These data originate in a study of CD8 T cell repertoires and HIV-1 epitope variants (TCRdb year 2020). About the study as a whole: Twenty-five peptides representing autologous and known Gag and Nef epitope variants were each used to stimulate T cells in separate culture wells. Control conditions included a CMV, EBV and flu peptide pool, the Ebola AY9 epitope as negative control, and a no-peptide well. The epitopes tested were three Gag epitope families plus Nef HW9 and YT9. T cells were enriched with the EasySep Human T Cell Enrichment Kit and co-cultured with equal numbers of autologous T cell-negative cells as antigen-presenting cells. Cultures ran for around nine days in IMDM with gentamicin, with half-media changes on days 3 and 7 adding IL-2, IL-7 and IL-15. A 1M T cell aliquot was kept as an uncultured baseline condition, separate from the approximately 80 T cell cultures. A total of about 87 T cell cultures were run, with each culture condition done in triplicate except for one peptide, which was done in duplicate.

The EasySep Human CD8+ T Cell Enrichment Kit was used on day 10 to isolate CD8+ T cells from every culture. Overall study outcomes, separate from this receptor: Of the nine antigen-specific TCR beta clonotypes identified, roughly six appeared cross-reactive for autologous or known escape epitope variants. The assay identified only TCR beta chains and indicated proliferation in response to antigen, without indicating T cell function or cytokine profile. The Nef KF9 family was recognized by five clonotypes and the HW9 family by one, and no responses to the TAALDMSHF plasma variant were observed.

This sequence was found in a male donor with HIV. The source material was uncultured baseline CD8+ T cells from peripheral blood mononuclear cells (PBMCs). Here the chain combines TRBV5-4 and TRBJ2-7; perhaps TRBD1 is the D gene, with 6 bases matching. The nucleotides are TGTGCCAGCAGCTTGGGAGGGGGCGAGCAGTACTTC. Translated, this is CASSLGGGEQYF.